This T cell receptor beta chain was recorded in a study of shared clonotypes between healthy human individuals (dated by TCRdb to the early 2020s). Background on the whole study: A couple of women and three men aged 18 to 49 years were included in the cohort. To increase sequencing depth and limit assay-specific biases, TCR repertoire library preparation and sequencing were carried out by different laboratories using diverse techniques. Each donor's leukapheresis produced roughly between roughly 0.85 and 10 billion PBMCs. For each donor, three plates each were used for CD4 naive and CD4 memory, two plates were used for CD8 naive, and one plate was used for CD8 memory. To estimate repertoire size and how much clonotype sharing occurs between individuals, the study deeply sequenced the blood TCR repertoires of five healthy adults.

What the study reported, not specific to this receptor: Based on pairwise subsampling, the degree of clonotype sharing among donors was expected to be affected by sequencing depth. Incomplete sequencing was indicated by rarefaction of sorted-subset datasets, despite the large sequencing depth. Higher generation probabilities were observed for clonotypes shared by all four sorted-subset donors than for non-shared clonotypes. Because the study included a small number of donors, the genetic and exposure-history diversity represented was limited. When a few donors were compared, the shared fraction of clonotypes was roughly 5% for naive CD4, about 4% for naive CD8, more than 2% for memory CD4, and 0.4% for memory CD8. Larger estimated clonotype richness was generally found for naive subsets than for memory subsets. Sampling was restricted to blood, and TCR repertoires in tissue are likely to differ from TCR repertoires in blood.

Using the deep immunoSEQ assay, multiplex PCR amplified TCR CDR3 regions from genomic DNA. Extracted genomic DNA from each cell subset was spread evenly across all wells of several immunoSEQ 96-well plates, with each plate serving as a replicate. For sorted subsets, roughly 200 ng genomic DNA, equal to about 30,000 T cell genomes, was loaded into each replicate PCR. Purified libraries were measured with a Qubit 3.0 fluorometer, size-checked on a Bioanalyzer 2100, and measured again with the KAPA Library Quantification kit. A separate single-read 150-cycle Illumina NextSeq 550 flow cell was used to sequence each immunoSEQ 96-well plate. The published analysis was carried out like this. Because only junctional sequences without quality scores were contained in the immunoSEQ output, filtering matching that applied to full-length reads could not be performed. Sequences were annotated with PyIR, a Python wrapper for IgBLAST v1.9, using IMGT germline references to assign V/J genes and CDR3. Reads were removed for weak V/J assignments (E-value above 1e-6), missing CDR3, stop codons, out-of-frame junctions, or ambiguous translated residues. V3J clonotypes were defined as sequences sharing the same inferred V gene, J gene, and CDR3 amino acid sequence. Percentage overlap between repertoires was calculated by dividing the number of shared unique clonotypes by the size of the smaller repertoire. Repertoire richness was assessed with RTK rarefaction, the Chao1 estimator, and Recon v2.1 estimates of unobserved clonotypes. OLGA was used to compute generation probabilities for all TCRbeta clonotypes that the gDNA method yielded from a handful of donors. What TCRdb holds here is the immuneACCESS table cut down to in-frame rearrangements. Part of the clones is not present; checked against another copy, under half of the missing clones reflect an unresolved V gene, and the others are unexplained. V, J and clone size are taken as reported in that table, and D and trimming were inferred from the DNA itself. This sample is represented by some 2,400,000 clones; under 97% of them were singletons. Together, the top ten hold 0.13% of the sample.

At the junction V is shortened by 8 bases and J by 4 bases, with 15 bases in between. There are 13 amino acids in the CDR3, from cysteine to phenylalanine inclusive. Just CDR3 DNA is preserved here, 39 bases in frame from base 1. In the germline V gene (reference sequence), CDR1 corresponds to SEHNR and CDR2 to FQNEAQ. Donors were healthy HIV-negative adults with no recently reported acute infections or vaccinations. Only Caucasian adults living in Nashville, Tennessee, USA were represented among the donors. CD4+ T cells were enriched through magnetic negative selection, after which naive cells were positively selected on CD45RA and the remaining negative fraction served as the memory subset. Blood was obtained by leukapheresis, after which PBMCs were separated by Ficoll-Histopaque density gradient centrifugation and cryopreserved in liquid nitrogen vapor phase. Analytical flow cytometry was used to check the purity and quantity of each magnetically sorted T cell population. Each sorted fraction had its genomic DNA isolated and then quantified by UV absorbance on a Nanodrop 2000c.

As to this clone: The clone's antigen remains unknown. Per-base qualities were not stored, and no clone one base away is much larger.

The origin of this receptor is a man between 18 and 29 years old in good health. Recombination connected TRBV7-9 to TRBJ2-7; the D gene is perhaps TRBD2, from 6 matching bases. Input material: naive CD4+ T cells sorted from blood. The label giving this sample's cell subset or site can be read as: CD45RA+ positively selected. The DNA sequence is TGTGCCAGCGGGCATAGCGGAGTGTACGAGCAGTACTTC. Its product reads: CASGHSGVYEQYF.